This record covers a single TCR beta chain. The data were taken from a study of OX40 agonist ivuxolimab in advanced cancers. This CDR3 is 15 amino acids long. With 5 bases removed from V and 8 bases from J, the gap between germline ends came to 18 bases. Germline CDR1 and CDR2: SEHNR and FQNEAQ (reference sequence). The assay was immunoSEQ multiplex PCR, and TCRdb's table has in-frame clones only and misses some. The sample lists 55,000 to 85,000 clones, 70% to 90% seen once, with under 3.5% in the top ten. V gene TRBV7-9 combines with J gene TRBJ1-4, with D possibly matching TRBD1 (5 bases). This TCR came from an adult with an advanced solid tumor such as melanoma, head and neck, liver or kidney cancer. Sequencing was performed on CD4+ or CD8+ T cells sorted from blood, taken in a trial of the OX40 agonist ivuxolimab. DNA for the CDR3: TGTGCCAGCAGCCTGGACGGGGCGGGGGAGGAAAAACTGTTTTTT. It yields the protein CASSLDGAGEEKLFF.